The source of this TCR beta chain is a study of CD8+ T cells in alopecia areata. Study-wide background: Tofacitinib ran for 6 to 18 months before 6 months off drug.

The J segment lost 0 bases and the V segment lost 4 bases, leaving 3 bases of the junction unmatched. CDR3 size: 14 residues. The germline gives CDR1 SGHDT, CDR2 YYEEEE. Note on this clone: Its antigen is still unknown.

Reverse transcribed after extraction, RNA yielded cDNA as the sequencing template. Sequencing was performed with immunoSEQ multiplex PCR; in TCRdb, only in-frame clones are kept and a portion is missing. The sample includes roughly 150,000 clones, roughly 48% of them seen just once. In alopecia areata patients, both lesional scalp punch biopsies and peripheral blood were collected. PBMCs served as the source from which CD4+ and CD8+ T cells were sorted. Whole-study results and caveats: When scalp samples are sequenced, resident alphabeta T cells of normal skin are also captured.

Sequencing used CD4+ T cells sorted from blood. This TCR was sampled from a human donor with alopecia areata. The V call is TRBV5-6, the J call TRBJ1-2, with TRBD1 matching 7 bases. The CDR3 bases are TGTGCCAGCAGCAGGGGACAGACTAACTATGGCTACACCTTC. It codes for CASSRGQTNYGYTF.